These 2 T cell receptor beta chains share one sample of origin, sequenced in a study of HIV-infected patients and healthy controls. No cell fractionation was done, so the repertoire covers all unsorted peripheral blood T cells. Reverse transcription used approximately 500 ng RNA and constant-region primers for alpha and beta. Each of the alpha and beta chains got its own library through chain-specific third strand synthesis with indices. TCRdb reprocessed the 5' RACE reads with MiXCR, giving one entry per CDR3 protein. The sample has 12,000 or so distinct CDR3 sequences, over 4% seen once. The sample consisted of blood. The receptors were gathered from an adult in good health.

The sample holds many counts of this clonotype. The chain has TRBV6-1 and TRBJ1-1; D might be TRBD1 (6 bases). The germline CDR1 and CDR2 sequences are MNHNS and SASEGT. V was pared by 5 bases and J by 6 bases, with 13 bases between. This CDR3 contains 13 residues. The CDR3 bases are TGTGCCAGCAGTCCTATACAGGGTCCTGAAGCTTTCTTT. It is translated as CASSPIQGPEAFF.

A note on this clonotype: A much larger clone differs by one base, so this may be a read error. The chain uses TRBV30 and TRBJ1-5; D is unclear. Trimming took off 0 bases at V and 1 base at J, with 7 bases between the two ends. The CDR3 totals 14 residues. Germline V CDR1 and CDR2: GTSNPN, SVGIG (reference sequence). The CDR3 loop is CAWSVLASNQPQHF. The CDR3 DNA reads TGTGCCTGGAGTGTTTTGGCGAGCAATCAGCCCCAGCATTTT.